Sequencing of this TCR beta chain was carried out in a study of blood T cell repertoires in COVID-19. Study at large: Samples taken during acute and convalescent COVID-19 were collected in the United States, Italy and Spain. PBMCs, B-cell-depleted T cells, or T cells provided the cDNA or gDNA that made up the material.

CDR1 and CDR2 from the germline V gene are LGHNA and YNFKEQ. V gave up 0 bases and J gave up 5 bases; unmatched junction bases: 6. The CDR3 runs 16 residues. In the original processing: From reference gene primer amplification, estimates of nucleated cell counts were derived. Produced via immunoSEQ multiplex PCR; TCRdb's table is partial and in-frame only. V and J calls and clone size are copied from that table; D and trimming were computed from the DNA. The data hold around 30,000 clones, with around 87% observed a single time. The specimen sequenced was peripheral blood. This sequence was found in a human donor in a cohort sampled during active COVID-19. The donor label of this sample is uncertain. The V and J genes are TRBV4-2 and TRBJ2-5; 10 nucleotides match TRBD2. The CDR3 DNA reads TGTGCCAGCAGCCAAGATCCTAGCGGGGGACTGGAGACCCAGTACTTC. This translates into CASSQDPSGGLETQYF.